This note documents a single TCR beta chain sequence. What it binds is unknown. The source of the sample is a study of cytomegalovirus exposure and HLA in healthy donors. Overall study results and limits: Cytomegalovirus-associated TCR beta chains were listed, numbering roughly 150. Some segments of the V type, notably TRBV6-2 and TRBV6-3, were excluded as indistinguishable.

Germline loops: CDR1 SGHTA, CDR2 FQGNSA. This CDR3 comprises 17 residues. Trimming removed 0 bases at V and 0 bases at J, with 9 bases between. The PCR employed 60 Vbeta primers together with 13 Jbeta primers. Clones were sequenced by immunoSEQ multiplex PCR, and TCRdb holds only the in-frame ones, with some missing. The sample lists about 120,000 clones; 70% to 80% were seen once. This rearrangement joins TRBV7-2 to TRBJ1-6; a weak D match, TRBD1 (6 bases). Sequencing was done on a sample of PBMCs. The receptor comes from a female donor in good health and CMV-seronegative. The CDR3 protein is CASSLAGDISYNSPLHF. The CDR3 region has the DNA TGTGCCAGCAGCTTAGCGGGGGACATCTCCTATAATTCACCCCTCCACTTT. Full variable domain (outside the CDR3, taken from reference TRBV7-2 and TRBJ1-6): GAGVSQSPSNKVTEKGKDVELRCDPISGHTALYWYRQSLGQGLEFLIYFQGNSAPDKSGLPSDRFSAERTGGSVSTLTIQRTQQEDSAVYLCASSLAGDISYNSPLHFGNGTRLTVT.